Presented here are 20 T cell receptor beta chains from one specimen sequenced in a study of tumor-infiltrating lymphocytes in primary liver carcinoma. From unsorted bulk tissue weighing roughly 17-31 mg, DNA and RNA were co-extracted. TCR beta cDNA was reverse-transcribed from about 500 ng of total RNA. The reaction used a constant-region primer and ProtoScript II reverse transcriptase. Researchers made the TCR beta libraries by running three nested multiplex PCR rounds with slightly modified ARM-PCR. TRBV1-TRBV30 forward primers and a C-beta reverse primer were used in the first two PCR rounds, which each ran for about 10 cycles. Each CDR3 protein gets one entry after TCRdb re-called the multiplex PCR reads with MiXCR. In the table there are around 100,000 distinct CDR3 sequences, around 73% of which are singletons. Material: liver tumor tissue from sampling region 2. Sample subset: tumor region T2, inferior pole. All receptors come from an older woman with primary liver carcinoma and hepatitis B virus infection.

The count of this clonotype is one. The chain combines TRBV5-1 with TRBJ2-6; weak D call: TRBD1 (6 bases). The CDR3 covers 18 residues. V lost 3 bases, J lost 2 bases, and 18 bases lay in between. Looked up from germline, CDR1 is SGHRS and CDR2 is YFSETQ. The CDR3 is CASSSPTGSSTGANVLTF. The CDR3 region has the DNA TGCGCCAGCAGCTCTCCGACAGGTTCAAGCACTGGGGCCAACGTCCTGACTTTC.

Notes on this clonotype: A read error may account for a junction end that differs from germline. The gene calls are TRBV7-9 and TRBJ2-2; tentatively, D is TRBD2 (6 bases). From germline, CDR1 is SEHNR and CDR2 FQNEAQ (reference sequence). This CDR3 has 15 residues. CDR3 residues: CVSSLYAGSTGELFF. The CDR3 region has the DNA TGTGTCAGTAGCTTATACGCGGGAAGCACCGGTGAGCTGTTTTTT.

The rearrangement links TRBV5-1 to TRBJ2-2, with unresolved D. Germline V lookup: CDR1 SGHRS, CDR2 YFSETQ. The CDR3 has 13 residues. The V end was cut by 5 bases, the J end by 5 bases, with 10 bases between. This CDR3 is CASSVGMTGELFF. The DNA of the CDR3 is TGCGCCAGCAGTGTGGGGATGACCGGGGAGCTGTTTTTT.

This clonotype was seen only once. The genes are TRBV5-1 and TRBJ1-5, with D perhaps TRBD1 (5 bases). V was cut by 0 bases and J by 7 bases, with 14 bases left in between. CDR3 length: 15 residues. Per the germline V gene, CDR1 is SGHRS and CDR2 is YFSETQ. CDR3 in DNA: TGCGCCAGCAGCTTGGAGGCTGGGACGAAACAGCCCCAGCATTTT. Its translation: CASSLEAGTKQPQHF.

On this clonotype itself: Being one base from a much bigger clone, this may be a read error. CDR3 loop: CASSPGLAVGITNEQFF. CDR3 DNA sequence: TGCGCCAGCAGCCCTGGACTAGCGGTAGGGATAACGAATGAGCAGTTCTTC. This chain uses TRBV5-1 with TRBJ2-1, with 10 bases fitting TRBD2. This CDR3 region has 17 residues. V was clipped by 4 bases and J by 7 bases; unmatched bases: 14. Per germline, CDR1 SGHRS and CDR2 YFSETQ.

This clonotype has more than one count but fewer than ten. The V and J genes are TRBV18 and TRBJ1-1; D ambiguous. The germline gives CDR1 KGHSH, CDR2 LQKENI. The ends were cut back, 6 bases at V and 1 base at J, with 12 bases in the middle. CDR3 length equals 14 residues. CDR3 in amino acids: CASSRIEGNTEAFF. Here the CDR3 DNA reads TGTGCCAGCTCGAGGATTGAGGGGAACACTGAAGCTTTCTTT.

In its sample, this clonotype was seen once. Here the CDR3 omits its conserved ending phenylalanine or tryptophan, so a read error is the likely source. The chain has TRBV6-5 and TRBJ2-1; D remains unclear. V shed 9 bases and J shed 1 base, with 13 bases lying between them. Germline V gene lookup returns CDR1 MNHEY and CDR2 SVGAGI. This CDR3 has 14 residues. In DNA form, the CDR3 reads TGTGCCAGTATTCCAAATCTGTCCTACAATGAGCAGTTCATC. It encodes CASIPNLSYNEQFI.

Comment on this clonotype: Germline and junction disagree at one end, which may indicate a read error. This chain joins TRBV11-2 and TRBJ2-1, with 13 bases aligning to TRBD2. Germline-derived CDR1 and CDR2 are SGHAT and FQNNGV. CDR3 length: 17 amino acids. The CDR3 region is CVSSRKLAGGPVDEQFF. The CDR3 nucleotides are TGTGTCAGCAGCAGGAAACTAGCGGGAGGGCCGGTGGATGAGCAGTTCTTC. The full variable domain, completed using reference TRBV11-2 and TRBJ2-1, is EAGVAQSPRYKIIEKRQSVAFWCNPISGHATLYWYQQILGQGPKLLIQFQNNGVVDDSQLPKDRFSAERLKGVDSTLKIQPAKLEDSAVYLCVSSRKLAGGPVDEQFFGPGTRLTVL.

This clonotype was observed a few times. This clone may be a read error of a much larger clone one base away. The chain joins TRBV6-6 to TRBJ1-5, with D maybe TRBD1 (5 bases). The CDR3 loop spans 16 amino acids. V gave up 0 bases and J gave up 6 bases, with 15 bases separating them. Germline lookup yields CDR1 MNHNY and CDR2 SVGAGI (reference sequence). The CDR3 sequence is CASSYSGREGIQPQHF. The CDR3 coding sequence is TGTGCCAGCAGTTACTCTGGCAGGGAGGGAATTCAGCCCCAGCATTTT.

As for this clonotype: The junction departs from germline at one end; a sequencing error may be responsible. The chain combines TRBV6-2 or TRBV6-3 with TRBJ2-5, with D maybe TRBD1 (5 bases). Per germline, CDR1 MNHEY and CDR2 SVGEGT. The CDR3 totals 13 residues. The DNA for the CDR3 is TGTGCCAGCAACAGGCTAGTGGAAGAGACTCAGTACTTC. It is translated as CASNRLVEETQYF.

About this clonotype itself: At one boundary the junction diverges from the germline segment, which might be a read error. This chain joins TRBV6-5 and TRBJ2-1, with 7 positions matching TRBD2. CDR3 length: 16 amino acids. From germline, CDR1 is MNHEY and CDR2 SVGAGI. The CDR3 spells CASSYSPIGRINEQFF. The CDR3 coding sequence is TGTGCAAGCAGTTACTCGCCCATCGGGAGGATAAATGAGCAGTTCTTC.

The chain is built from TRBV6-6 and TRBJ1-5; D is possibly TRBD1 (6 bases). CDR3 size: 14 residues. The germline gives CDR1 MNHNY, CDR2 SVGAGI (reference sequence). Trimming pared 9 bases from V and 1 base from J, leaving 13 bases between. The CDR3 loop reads CASYYGQSNQPQHF. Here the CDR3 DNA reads TGTGCCAGTTACTACGGACAGAGCAATCAGCCCCAGCATTTT.

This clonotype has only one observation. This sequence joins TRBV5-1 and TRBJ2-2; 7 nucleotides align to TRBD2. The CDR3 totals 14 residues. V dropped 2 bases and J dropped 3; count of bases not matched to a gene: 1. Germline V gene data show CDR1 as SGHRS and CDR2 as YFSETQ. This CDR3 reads CASSFRGDTGELFF. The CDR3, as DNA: TGCGCCAGCAGCTTTCGGGGGGACACCGGGGAGCTGTTTTTT.

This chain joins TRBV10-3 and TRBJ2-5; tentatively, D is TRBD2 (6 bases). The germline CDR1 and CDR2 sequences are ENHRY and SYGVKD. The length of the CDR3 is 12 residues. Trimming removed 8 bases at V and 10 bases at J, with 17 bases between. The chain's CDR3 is CAISAGHEDQYF. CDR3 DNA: TGTGCCATCTCGGCGGGGCACGAGGACCAGTACTTC.

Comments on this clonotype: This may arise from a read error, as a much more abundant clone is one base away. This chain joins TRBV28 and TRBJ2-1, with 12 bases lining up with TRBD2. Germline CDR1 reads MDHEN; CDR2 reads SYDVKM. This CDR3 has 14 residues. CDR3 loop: CASSLAGGLFEQLF. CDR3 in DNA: TGTGCCAGCAGTCTAGCGGGAGGGCTCTTTGAGCAGCTCTTC.

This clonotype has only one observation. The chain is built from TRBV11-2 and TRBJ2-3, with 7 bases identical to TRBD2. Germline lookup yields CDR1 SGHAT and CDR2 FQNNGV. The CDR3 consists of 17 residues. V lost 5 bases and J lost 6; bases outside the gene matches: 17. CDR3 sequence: CASSPRGPAGIVDTQYF. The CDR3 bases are TGTGCCAGCAGCCCGAGGGGTCCAGCGGGAATTGTGGATACGCAGTATTTT.

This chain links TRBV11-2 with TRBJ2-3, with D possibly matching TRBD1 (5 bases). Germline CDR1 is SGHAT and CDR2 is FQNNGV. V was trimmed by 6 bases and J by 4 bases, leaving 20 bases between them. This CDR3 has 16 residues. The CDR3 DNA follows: TGTGCCAGCAGATCAAACCGGTTACAAGGGGCAGATACGCAGTATTTT. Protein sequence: CASRSNRLQGADTQYF.

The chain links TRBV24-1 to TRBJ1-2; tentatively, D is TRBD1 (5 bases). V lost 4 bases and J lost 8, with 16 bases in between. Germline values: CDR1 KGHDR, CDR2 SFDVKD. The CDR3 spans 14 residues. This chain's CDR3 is CATSDTGDRFGYTF. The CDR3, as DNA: TGTGCCACCAGTGACACCGGGGACCGGTTCGGCTACACCTTC.

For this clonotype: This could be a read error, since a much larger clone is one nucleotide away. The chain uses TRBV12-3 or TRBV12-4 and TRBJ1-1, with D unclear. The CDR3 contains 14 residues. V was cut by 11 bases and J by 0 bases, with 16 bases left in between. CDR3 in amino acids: CAPPRADMNTEAFF. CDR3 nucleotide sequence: TGTGCCCCCCCCCGGGCAGATATGAACACTGAAGCTTTCTTT.

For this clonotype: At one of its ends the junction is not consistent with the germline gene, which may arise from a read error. As DNA, the CDR3 is TGTGCCTGCAGCTTAGATCCGATCAGAGCGCTGCGCTATGGCTACATCTTC. This translates into CACSLDPIRALRYGYIF. The chain couples TRBV11-2 to TRBJ1-2; D ambiguous. Germline CDR1 reads SGHAT; CDR2 reads FQNNGV. This CDR3 region has 17 residues.